Listed below are T cell receptor beta chains from one sample, sequenced in a study of early T cells in non-severe SARS-CoV-2 infection. One entry per CDR3 protein results from TCRdb running MiXCR on the 5' RACE reads. The sample has approximately 32,000 distinct CDR3 sequences, 4.5% to 7.5% seen once. The sequenced material came from whole blood. These receptors were collected from an adult who was a healthcare worker with PCR-confirmed SARS-CoV-2 infection or an uninfected control (not recorded which). Each CDR3 is given with its conserved first and last residue. D genes are given only for firm matches. Size values are once, few and many counts, or a class for expanded clones, and some rows have none.

TRBJ2-2	.	many	TRBV29-1	CSVPRAATGTGELFF	TGCAGCGTTCCGAGGGCGGCCACCGGCACCGGGGAGCTGTTTTTT
TRBJ2-7	TRBD1	many	TRBV5-1	CATNPGTAPSKDEQYF	TGCGCCACCAACCCCGGGACAGCACCTTCTAAGGACGAGCAGTACTTC
TRBJ1-4	.	.	TRBV6-6	CASTEDRRGEKLFF	TGTGCCAGCACCGAAGACAGGCGCGGGGAAAAACTGTTTTTT
TRBJ1-2	TRBD1	.	TRBV2	CASTSDRGYGYTF	TGTGCCAGCACCTCGGACAGGGGGTATGGCTACACCTTC
TRBJ2-6	.	many	TRBV10-3	CAIRRSSGANVLTF	TGTGCCATCAGACGGAGCTCTGGGGCCAACGTCCTGACTTTC
TRBJ1-1	.	many	TRBV13	CASSLRNTEAFF	TGTGCCAGCAGCCTGAGGAACACTGAAGCTTTCTTT
TRBJ2-7	.	many	TRBV20-1	CSAVRSIDEQYF	TGCAGTGCTGTACGGAGCATTGACGAGCAGTACTTC
TRBJ1-6	TRBD1	many	TRBV7-9	CASSPGTGGSPLHF	TGTGCCAGCAGCCCCGGGACAGGGGGGTCACCCCTCCACTTT
TRBJ2-7	.	few	TRBV20-1	CSARDHHSGVYEQYF	TGCAGTGCTAGAGATCACCACTCCGGGGTCTACGAGCAGTACTTC
TRBJ2-7	.	many	TRBV6-4	CASSPGGTSAEQYF	TGTGCCAGCAGCCCAGGGGGTACTAGCGCCGAGCAGTACTTC